Listed below are T cell receptor beta chains from one sample, sequenced in a study of shared clonotypes between healthy human individuals. Profiling relied on immunoSEQ multiplex PCR, and the TCRdb table lists in-frame clones only, not all of them. The sample lists about 680,000 clones, 92% occurring once. Sequencing used naive CD8+ T cells sorted from blood. These TCRs come from a man aged 25 to 40 in good health. Both conserved end residues are part of each CDR3.

TRBV10-3	TRBJ2-7	CAISEPTRGESSYEQYF
TRBV7-2	TRBJ2-3	CASSALGIGQPQYF
TRBV6-1	TRBJ2-7	CASSAPGPRGDEQYF
TRBV7-9	TRBJ2-7	CASSFTGGSGEQYF
TRBV7-9	TRBJ2-7	CASSSIRALHEQYF
TRBV5-1	TRBJ2-7	CASSLAGQGEMHEQYF
TRBV4-3	TRBJ2-7	CASSQDRDSYYEQYF
TRBV25-1	TRBJ2-7	CASSEFQGHHEQYF
TRBV27	TRBJ1-2	CASAPGRQSYGYTF
TRBV5-1	TRBJ2-7	CASSRPDGSYEQYF
TRBV6-1	TRBJ1-2	CASLAGAPLGGYTF
TRBV4-1	TRBJ2-1	CASSQGTSGTSKQFF
TRBV2	TRBJ2-3	CASRAGTSGYYSTDTQYF
TRBV10-3	TRBJ2-7	CAISDDRVEQYF
TRBV28	TRBJ1-5	CASSLGQMTQPQHF
TRBV6-5	TRBJ1-1	CASSYRDRAKTTEAFF
TRBV9	TRBJ2-1	CASSAPGLAGSNEQFF
TRBV12-5	TRBJ2-1	CASGFGGAGVEQFF
TRBV19	TRBJ2-1	CASSNVGLAGFNEQFF
TRBV6-1	TRBJ2-3	CALALEVPDTQYF
TRBV9	TRBJ2-5	CASSPAGRMETQYF
TRBV7-9	TRBJ2-7	CASSTGLYEQYF
TRBV6-6	TRBJ2-7	CASSFSLLYEQYF
TRBV7-2	TRBJ2-1	CASKTPNYNEQFF
TRBV5-6	TRBJ2-7	CASSKPGDRVYEQYF
TRBV27	TRBJ2-2	CASSLWGPNTGELFF
TRBV27	TRBJ2-1	CASSSLAGVWDEQFF
TRBV5-4	TRBJ2-1	CASSWRGRMDEQFF
TRBV9	TRBJ1-4	CASSPRKGDEKLFF
TRBV29-1	TRBJ2-1	CSVEGGNEQFF
TRBV30	TRBJ2-1	CAWSGREFDNEQFF
TRBV27	TRBJ2-1	CASSLNGGSSYNEQFF
TRBV6-6	TRBJ2-7	CASSVDPYEQYF
TRBV14	TRBJ2-1	CASSQDTLEQFF
TRBV29-1	-	CSGQGRTSYEQYF
TRBV7-2	TRBJ2-5	CASPRGGTQYF
TRBV5-4	TRBJ2-7	CASSLGPSGGNYEQYF